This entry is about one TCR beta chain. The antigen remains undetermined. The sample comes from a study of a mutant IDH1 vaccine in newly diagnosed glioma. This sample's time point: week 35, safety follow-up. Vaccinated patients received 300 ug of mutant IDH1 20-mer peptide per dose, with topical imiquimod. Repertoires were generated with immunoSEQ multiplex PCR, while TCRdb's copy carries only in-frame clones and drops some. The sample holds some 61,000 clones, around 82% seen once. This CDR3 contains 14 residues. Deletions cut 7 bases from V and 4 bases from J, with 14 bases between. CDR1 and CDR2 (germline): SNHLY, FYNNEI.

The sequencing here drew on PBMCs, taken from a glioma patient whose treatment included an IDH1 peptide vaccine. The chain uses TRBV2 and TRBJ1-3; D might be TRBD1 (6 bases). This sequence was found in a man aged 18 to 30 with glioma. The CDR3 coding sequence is TGTGCCAGCAAGTGGCAGGGGCTGGGAAACACCATATATTTT. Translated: CASKWQGLGNTIYF. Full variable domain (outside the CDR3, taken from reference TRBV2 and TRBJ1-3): EPEVTQTPSHQVTQMGQEVILRCVPISNHLYFYWYRQILGQKVEFLVSFYNNEISEKSEIFDDQFSVERPDGSNFTLKIRSTKLEDSAMYFCASKWQGLGNTIYFGEGSWLTVV.